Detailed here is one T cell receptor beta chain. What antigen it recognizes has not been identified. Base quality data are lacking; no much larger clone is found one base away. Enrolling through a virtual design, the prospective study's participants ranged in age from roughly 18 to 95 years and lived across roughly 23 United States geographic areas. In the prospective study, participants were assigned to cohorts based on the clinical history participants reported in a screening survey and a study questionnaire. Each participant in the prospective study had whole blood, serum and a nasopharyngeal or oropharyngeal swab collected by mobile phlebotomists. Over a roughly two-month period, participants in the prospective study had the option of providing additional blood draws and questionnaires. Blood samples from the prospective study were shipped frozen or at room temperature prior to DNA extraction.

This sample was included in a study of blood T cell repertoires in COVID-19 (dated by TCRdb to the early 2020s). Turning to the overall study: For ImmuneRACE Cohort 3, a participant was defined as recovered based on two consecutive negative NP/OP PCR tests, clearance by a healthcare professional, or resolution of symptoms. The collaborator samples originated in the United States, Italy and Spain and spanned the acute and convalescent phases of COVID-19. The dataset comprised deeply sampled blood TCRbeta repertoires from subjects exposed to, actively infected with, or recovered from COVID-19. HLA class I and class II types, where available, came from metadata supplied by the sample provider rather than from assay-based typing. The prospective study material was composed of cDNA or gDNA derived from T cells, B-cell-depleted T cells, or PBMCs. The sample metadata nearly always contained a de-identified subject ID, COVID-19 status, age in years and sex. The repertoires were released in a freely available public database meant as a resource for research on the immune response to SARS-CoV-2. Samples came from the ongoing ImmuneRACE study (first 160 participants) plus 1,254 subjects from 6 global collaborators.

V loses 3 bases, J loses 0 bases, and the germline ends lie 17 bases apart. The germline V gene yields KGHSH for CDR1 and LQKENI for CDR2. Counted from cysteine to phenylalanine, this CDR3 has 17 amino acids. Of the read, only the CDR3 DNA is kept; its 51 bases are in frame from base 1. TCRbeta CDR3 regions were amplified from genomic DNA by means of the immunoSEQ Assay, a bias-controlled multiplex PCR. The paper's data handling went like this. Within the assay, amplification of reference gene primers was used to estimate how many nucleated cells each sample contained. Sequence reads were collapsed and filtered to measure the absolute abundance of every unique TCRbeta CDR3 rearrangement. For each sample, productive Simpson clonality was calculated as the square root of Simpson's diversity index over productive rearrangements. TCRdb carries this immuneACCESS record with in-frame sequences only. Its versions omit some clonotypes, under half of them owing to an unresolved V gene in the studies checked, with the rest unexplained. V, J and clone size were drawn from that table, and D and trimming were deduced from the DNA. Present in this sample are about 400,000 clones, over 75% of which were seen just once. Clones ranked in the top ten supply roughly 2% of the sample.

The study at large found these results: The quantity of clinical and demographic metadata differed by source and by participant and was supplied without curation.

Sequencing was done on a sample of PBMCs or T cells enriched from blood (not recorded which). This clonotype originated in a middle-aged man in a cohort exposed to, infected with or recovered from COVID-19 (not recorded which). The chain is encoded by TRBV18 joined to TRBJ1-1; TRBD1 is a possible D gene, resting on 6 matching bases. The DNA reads TGTGCCAGCTCACCCGCGACAGGTCGGGGCGTGAACACTGAAGCTTTCTTT. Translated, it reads CASSPATGRGVNTEAFF. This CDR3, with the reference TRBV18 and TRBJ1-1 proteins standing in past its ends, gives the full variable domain NAGVMQNPRHLVRRRGQEARLRCSPMKGHSHVYWYRQLPEEGLKFMVYLQKENIIDESGMPKERFSAEFPKEGPSILRIQQVVRGDSAAYFCASSPATGRGVNTEAFFGQGTRLTVV.